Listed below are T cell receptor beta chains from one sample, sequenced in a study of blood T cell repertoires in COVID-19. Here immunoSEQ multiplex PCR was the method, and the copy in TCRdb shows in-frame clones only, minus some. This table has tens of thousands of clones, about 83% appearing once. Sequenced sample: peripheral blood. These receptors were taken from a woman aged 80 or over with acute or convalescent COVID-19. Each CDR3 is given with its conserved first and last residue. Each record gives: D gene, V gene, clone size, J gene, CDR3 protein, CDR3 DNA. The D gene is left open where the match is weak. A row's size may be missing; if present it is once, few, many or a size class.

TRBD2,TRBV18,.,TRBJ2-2,CASSPWALAGRTNTGELFF,TGTGCCAGCTCACCATGGGCTCTAGCGGGCCGAACGAACACCGGGGAGCTGTTTTTT
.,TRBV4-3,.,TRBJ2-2,CASSREFGTGELFF,TGCGCCAGCAGCCGGGAGTTCGGAACCGGGGAGCTGTTTTTT
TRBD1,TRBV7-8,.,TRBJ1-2,CASSQTGGPIFGYTF,TGTGCCAGCAGCCAAACAGGGGGCCCGATTTTTGGCTACACCTTC
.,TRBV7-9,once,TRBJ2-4,CASSPPTELAKNIQYF,TGTGCCAGCAGCCCACCGACAGAGCTAGCCAAAAACATTCAGTACTTC
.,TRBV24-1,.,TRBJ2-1,CATSRRGRNNEQFF,TGTGCCACCAGCAGGAGAGGGAGGAACAATGAGCAGTTCTTC
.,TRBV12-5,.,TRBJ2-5,CASGEGSRTQYF,TGTGCTAGTGGTGAGGGTTCAAGGACCCAGTACTTC
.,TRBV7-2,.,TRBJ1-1,CASSFQGTKAFF,TGTGCCAGCAGCTTCCAGGGAACAAAAGCTTTCTTT
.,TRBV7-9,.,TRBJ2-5,CASSSPGGEETQYF,TGTGCCAGCAGCTCCCCGGGGGGCGAAGAGACCCAGTACTTC
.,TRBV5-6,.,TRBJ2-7,CASSFSSYEQYF,TGTGCCAGCAGCTTTAGCTCCTACGAGCAGTACTTC
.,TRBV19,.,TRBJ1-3,CASSPPSGRTGNTIYF,TGTGCCAGTAGTCCTCCCTCAGGGAGGACTGGAAACACCATATATTTT
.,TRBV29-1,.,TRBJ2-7,CSVAGRWEASSYEQYF,TGCAGCGTTGCGGGGCGTTGGGAGGCCTCCTCCTACGAGCAGTACTTC
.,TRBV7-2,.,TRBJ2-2,CASTGVGGRANTGELFF,TGTGCCAGCACAGGAGTGGGAGGTCGAGCGAACACCGGGGAGCTGTTTTTT
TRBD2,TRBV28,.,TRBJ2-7,CASSGGGPIEQYF,TGTGCCAGCAGTGGGGGAGGGCCGATCGAGCAGTACTTC
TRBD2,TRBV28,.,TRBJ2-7,CASSFSLAGEQYF,TGTGCCAGCAGTTTCAGTCTAGCGGGTGAGCAGTACTTC
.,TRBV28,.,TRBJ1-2,CASSPSGGGRNVYGYTF,TGTGCCAGCAGTCCCTCCGGGGGGGGGCGCAATGTCTATGGCTACACCTTC
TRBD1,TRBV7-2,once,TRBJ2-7,CASSQPGQGIDEQYF,TGTGCCAGCAGCCAACCGGGACAGGGTATTGACGAGCAGTACTTC
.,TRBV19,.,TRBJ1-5,CASSPRSRPQHF,TGTGCCAGTAGTCCTCGTAGTCGACCCCAGCATTTT
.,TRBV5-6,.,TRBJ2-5,CASSYQGRHQETQYF,TGTGCCAGCAGCTACCAGGGAAGACACCAAGAGACCCAGTACTTC
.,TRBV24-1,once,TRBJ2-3,CATMPPGTDTQYF,TGTGCCACCATGCCCCCAGGGACAGATACGCAGTATTTT
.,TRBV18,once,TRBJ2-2,CASSPAGLGIGELFF,TGTGCCAGCTCACCAGCCGGGTTAGGCATCGGGGAGCTGTTTTTT
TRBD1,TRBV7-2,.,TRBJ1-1,CASSPRTGVNTEAFF,TGTGCCAGCAGCCCGAGGACAGGGGTGAACACTGAAGCTTTCTTT
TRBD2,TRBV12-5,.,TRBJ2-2,CASGSLGLAGVTGELFF,TGTGCTAGTGGCTCCCTGGGACTAGCGGGAGTCACCGGGGAGCTGTTTTTT
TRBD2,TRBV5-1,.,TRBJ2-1,CASTGTSGNTEQFF,TGCGCCAGCACGGGGACTAGCGGGAACACTGAGCAGTTCTTC
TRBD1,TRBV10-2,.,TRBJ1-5,CASSETGESQPQHF,TGCGCCAGCAGTGAAACAGGGGAGAGCCAGCCCCAGCATTTT
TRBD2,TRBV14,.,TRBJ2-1,CASSVLAGGPREQFF,TGTGCCAGCAGCGTTCTAGCGGGAGGGCCTCGTGAGCAGTTCTTC
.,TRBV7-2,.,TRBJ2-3,CASTDRGSTDTQYF,TGTGCCAGCACCGATCGGGGTAGCACAGATACGCAGTATTTT
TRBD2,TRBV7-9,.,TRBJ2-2,CASSLLAGDTGELFF,TGTGCCAGCAGCTTATTAGCGGGAGACACCGGGGAGCTGTTTTTT
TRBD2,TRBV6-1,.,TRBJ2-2,CASSEPGLGNTGELFF,TGTGCCAGCAGTGAACCGGGACTAGGGAACACCGGGGAGCTGTTTTTT
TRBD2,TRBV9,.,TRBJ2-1,CASSVSGAGAWNEQFF,TGTGCCAGCAGCGTATCAGGAGCGGGGGCCTGGAATGAGCAGTTCTTC
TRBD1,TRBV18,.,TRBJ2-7,CASSPGQSSYEQYF,TGTGCCAGCTCTCCGGGACAGAGCTCCTACGAGCAGTACTTC
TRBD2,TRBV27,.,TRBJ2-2,CASSRLAGDSGELFF,TGTGCCAGCAGCCGACTAGCGGGAGACTCCGGGGAGCTGTTTTTT
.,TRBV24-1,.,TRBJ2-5,CATSNRYRETQYF,TGTGCCACCAGTAACAGGTACCGGGAGACCCAGTACTTC
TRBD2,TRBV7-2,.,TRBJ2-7,CASSSHKRDPYEQYF,TGTGCCAGCAGCTCCCATAAGCGGGACCCCTACGAGCAGTACTTC
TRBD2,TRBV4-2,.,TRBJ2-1,CASSARLAGQKSEQFF,TGTGCCAGCAGCGCCCGACTAGCGGGACAGAAAAGTGAGCAGTTCTTC
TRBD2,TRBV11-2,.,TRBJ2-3,CASSSIGLAGARDTQYF,TGTGCCAGCAGCTCCATCGGACTAGCGGGAGCAAGAGATACGCAGTATTTT
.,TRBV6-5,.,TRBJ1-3,CASSQGHSGNTIYF,TGTGCCAGCTCCCAGGGCCACTCTGGAAACACCATATATTTT
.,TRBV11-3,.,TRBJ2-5,CASSPGQQETQYF,TGTGCCAGCAGCCCAGGACAGCAAGAGACCCAGTACTTC
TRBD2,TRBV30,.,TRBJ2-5,CAWQGLAGGQETQYF,TGTGCCTGGCAGGGACTAGCGGGAGGGCAAGAGACCCAGTACTTC
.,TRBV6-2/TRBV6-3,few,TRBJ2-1,CASSYMSRENEQFF,TGTGCCAGCAGTTATATGAGCAGGGAAAATGAGCAGTTCTTC
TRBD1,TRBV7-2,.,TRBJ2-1,CASSTGQTYNEQFF,TGTGCCAGCAGCACGGGACAGACTTACAATGAGCAGTTCTTC
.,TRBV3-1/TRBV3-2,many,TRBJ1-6,CASSQGPNRNSPLHF,TGTGCCAGCAGCCAAGGCCCGAACAGGAATTCACCCCTCCACTTT
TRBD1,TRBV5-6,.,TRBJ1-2,CASSWTGVGYTF,TGTGCCAGCAGCTGGACAGGGGTTGGCTACACCTTC
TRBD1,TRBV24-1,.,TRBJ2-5,CATSALGTGLETQYF,TGTGCCACCAGTGCCCTTGGGACAGGTTTAGAGACCCAGTACTTC
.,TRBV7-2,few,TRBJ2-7,CASSLDVTYEQYF,TGTGCCAGCAGCTTAGATGTAACCTACGAGCAGTACTTC
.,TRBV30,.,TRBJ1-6,CAWSVGLDGSPLHF,TGTGCCTGGAGTGTTGGGCTCGACGGTTCACCCCTCCACTTT
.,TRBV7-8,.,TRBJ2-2,CASSLLVTGELFF,TGTGCCAGCAGCCTCCTAGTCACCGGGGAGCTGTTTTTT
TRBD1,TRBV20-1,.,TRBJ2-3,CSASRQGPTDTQYF,TGCAGTGCTAGTAGACAGGGCCCCACAGATACGCAGTATTTT
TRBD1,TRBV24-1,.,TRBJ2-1,CATSDRGQGESEQFF,TGTGCCACCAGTGATCGAGGACAGGGAGAGAGTGAGCAGTTCTTC
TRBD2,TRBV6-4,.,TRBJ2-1,CASSKLAGEGEQFF,TGTGCCAGCAGTAAACTAGCGGGAGAAGGGGAGCAGTTCTTC
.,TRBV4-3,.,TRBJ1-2,CASSQDLGLNYGYTF,TGCGCCAGCAGCCAAGACCTGGGACTTAACTATGGCTACACCTTC
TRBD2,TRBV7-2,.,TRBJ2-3,CASSLWGLAGGTSTDTQYF,TGTGCCAGCAGCTTATGGGGACTAGCGGGAGGGACTAGCACAGATACGCAGTATTTT
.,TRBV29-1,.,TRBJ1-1,CSVGERASIEAFF,TGCAGCGTTGGAGAGAGGGCCTCTATTGAAGCTTTCTTT
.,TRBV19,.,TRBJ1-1,CASSARQAPQVTEAFF,TGTGCCAGTAGTGCCCGACAGGCCCCTCAGGTAACTGAAGCTTTCTTT